A selection of T cell receptor beta chains follows, all from one sample in a study of blood T cell repertoires in COVID-19. Method: immunoSEQ multiplex PCR; TCRdb's copy keeps in-frame clones and lacks some. Among around 72,000 clones listed, 88% were seen once. Sequencing used peripheral blood. The receptors were gathered from a man aged 45-60 years with acute or convalescent COVID-19. Both conserved end residues are trimmed from each CDR3. Only part of the rows carry a size: once, few, many, or a class if the clone is expanded.

>TRBV19|TRBJ2-2|13|-
ASTKGTGRTGELF
>TRBV24-1|TRBJ2-3|13|-
ATSEHRVGADTQY
>TRBV27|TRBJ2-7|13|-
ASHGGPGREGEQY
>TRBV2|TRBJ1-1|10|-
ASSPGQNEAF
>TRBV10-1|TRBJ2-1|13|once
ASSANRGGPDEQF
>TRBV30|TRBJ1-6|13|-
AWSVLSSYNSPLH
>TRBV30|TRBJ2-7|10|once
AWRGTGGPQY
>TRBV19|TRBJ1-2|14|-
ASSIASGGDGYGYT
>TRBV5-1|TRBJ1-2|12|-
ASSPRESHYGYT
>TRBV18|TRBJ1-2|11|-
ASSLGGDYGYT
>TRBV28|TRBJ2-5|13|-
ATTTSGGLGETQY
>TRBV19|TRBJ2-5|15|-
ASSTGLAGGLQETQY
>TRBV30|TRBJ1-1|11|few
AWKAGEYTEAF
>TRBV28|TRBJ2-7|12|-
ASRRDRGPLEQY
>TRBV7-3|TRBJ2-3|12|-
ASSLGGTTDTQY
>TRBV6-5|TRBJ1-4|12|-
ASSYLGNNEKLF
>TRBV19|TRBJ2-5|10|-
ASSPTEETQY
>TRBV5-1|TRBJ2-1|12|-
ASNEGGRYNEQF